This T cell receptor beta chain originates from a study of blood T cell repertoires in COVID-19. Study overall: Material from acute and convalescent COVID-19 was sourced from the United States, Italy and Spain. PBMCs, B-cell-depleted T cells, or T cells were the source of the cDNA or gDNA that made up the material.

Trimming took 4 bases from V and 7 from J; bases not matched to a gene: 8. Per the germline V gene, CDR1 is MNHNY and CDR2 is SVGAGI (reference sequence). This CDR3 has 15 amino acids. Study processing details: Nucleated cell counts were estimated from reference gene primer amplification. The method was immunoSEQ multiplex PCR; TCRdb's version includes in-frame clones alone and lacks a portion of them. The V and J calls and the clone size are those of that table, but D and trimming were determined from the DNA. The table includes under 250,000 clones, about 79% detected once. The specimen sequenced was peripheral blood. This clonotype was sampled from a man older than 75 with acute or convalescent COVID-19. The rearrangement uses TRBV6-6 and TRBJ2-1; 9 bases align to TRBD2. The CDR3 DNA reads as TGTGCCAGCAGTTTGACTAGCGGTGTGGTGAATGAGCAGTTCTTC. Translated, it gives CASSLTSGVVNEQFF.